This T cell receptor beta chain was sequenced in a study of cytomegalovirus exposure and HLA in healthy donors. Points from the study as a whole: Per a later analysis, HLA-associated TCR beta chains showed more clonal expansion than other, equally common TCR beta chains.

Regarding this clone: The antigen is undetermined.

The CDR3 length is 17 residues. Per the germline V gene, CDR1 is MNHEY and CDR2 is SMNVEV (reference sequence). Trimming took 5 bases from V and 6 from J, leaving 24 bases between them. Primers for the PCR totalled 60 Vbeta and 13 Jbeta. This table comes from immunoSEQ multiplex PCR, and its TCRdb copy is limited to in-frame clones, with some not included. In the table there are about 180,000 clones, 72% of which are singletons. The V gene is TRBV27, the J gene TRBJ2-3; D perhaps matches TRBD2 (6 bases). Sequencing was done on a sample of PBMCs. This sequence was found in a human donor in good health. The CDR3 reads CASSPIAPEGAGDTQYF. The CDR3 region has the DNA TGTGCCAGCAGTCCAATAGCCCCGGAGGGCGCGGGGGATACGCAGTATTTT.